This TCR beta chain was observed in a study of control samples from healthy donors and cancer patients. V was trimmed by 4 bases and J by 9 bases, leaving 10 bases between them. The CDR3 loop spans 12 amino acids. The germline CDR1 and CDR2 sequences are MNHNY and SVGAGI (reference sequence). TCRdb's table, derived via immunoSEQ multiplex PCR, lists solely in-frame clones and lacks some. This sample yields roughly 130,000 clones, of which around 93% are seen a single time; roughly 1.7% belongs to the top ten. This clonotype was obtained from a man between 45 and 60 years old with head and neck cancer. Sample: PBMCs. The chain joins TRBV6-6 to TRBJ1-5, with no clear D. CDR3 sequence reads: CASSSDLRPQHF. In DNA form, the CDR3 reads TGTGCCAGCAGTTCCGACCTTCGGCCCCAGCATTTT.